Sequencing of this T cell receptor beta chain was carried out in a study of CD8 T cells in Susac syndrome. The CDR3 is made up of 18 amino acids. Losses at the gene ends were 3 bases for V and 0 bases for J; bases not matched to a gene: 10. The V gene's germline CDR1 is DFQATT and CDR2 SNEGSKA (reference sequence). Random hexamers were used to reverse transcribe an amount of about 0.45 to 1 ug RNA. Across 54 Vbeta and 13 Jbeta, immunoSEQ multiplex PCR amplified TCR beta CDR3. MiXCR, run by TCRdb on the immunoSEQ multiplex PCR reads, gives a single entry per CDR3 protein. The repertoire holds approximately 210,000 distinct CDR3 sequences, with roughly 96% as singletons. High-throughput TCR beta sequencing covered peripheral CD8+ and CD4+ T cells. The multiple sclerosis control group was made up of treatment-naive patients with stable or active relapsing-remitting disease. Concerning this clonotype itself: No antigen is known for it.

Study conclusions and caveats: The study recognized that its TCR sequencing and HLA analysis covered a relatively small number of individuals.

The chain carries TRBV20-1 and TRBJ2-4, with TRBD2 matching over 11 bases. The sequence derives from a human donor with multiple sclerosis. Sequences were obtained from CD4+ T cells from PBMCs. DNA of the CDR3: TGCAGTGCTAGTACGCTAGCGGGGGGCCCCATAGCCAAAAACATTCAGTACTTC. Its translation is CSASTLAGGPIAKNIQYF.